This entry is about one T cell receptor (beta chain). The data were obtained in a study of blood T cell repertoires in COVID-19. Here immunoSEQ multiplex PCR was the method, and the copy in TCRdb shows in-frame clones only, minus some. The data hold under 200,000 clones, with approximately 90% observed a single time. V was cut by 6 bases and J by 8 bases, with 19 bases left in between. This CDR3 contains 14 residues. The germline CDR1 and CDR2 sequences are MNHNY and SVGAGI (reference sequence). The specimen sequenced was PBMCs or T cells enriched from blood (not recorded which). The J gene is TRBJ1-2, the V gene TRBV6-6, with a tentative D call TRBD1 (5 bases). This TCR was sampled from a woman between 45 and 65 years old who had recovered from COVID-19. CDR3: CASREGTFQGGYTF. For the CDR3, the DNA is TGTGCCAGCAGGGAGGGGACCTTCCAAGGGGGCTACACCTTC.